The rows below give T cell receptor beta chains drawn from one sample of a study of control samples from healthy donors and cancer patients. Some clones are missing from TCRdb's copy, which holds only in-frame ones; the method was immunoSEQ multiplex PCR. The sample has 180,000 or so clones, about 93% seen once; the top ten hold roughly 3.9%. Specimen: blood. All receptors come from a woman aged 55-70 years in good health. The CDR3 runs from the conserved cysteine through the conserved F or W. A D gene is named only where the DNA matches it firmly. Not all rows give a size; the values are once, few, many and, for expanded clones, a class.

cdr3_nt: TGTGCCAGTAGTATAGGCCCAGGGGAGGTTTACGAGCAGTACTTC
cdr3_aa: CASSIGPGEVYEQYF
j_call: TRBJ2-7
d_call: -
clone_size: -
v_call: TRBV19

cdr3_nt: TGTGCCAGCAGCTTAACTCGGGGGTCCACAGATACGCAGTATTTT
cdr3_aa: CASSLTRGSTDTQYF
j_call: TRBJ2-3
d_call: -
clone_size: -
v_call: TRBV11-2

cdr3_nt: TGTGCCAGCAGCTCGGATCAACCGGGACAGGAGAATTCACCCCTCCACTTT
cdr3_aa: CASSSDQPGQENSPLHF
j_call: TRBJ1-6
d_call: TRBD1
clone_size: -
v_call: TRBV7-7

cdr3_nt: TGTGCCAGCAGCTTAGAGGGCCAGCGGGGGAACATTCAGTACTTC
cdr3_aa: CASSLEGQRGNIQYF
j_call: TRBJ2-4
d_call: TRBD2
clone_size: once
v_call: TRBV7-2

cdr3_nt: TGTGCCTCCGACGAGAGGGGGGCGAAAGCTAACTATGGCTACACCTTC
cdr3_aa: CASDERGAKANYGYTF
j_call: TRBJ1-2
d_call: -
clone_size: -
v_call: TRBV19

cdr3_nt: TGTGCCAGCAGCTCCAGACGGGGGGGCTTCAAAAACATTCAGTACTTC
cdr3_aa: CASSSRRGGFKNIQYF
j_call: TRBJ2-4
d_call: TRBD2
clone_size: -
v_call: TRBV5-4

cdr3_nt: TGTGCCAGCGCAACCCAGGGGGGAAGCAATCAGCCCCAGCATTTT
cdr3_aa: CASATQGGSNQPQHF
j_call: TRBJ1-5
d_call: TRBD1
clone_size: -
v_call: TRBV7-2

cdr3_nt: TGTGCCAGCAACCCCCGCGGACTAGCGGGGATGAACACCGGGGAGCTGTTTTTT
cdr3_aa: CASNPRGLAGMNTGELFF
j_call: TRBJ2-2
d_call: TRBD2
clone_size: -
v_call: TRBV7-8

cdr3_nt: TGCGCCAGCAGCTACGGCAGTCGGGAGCAGTACTTC
cdr3_aa: CASSYGSREQYF
j_call: TRBJ2-7
d_call: -
clone_size: -
v_call: TRBV5-1

cdr3_nt: TGTGCCAGCAGTTACATCGGGGCTAGCGGGGGAGGAAACACCGGGGAGCTGTTTTTT
cdr3_aa: CASSYIGASGGGNTGELFF
j_call: TRBJ2-2
d_call: TRBD2
clone_size: -
v_call: TRBV6-2/TRBV6-3

cdr3_nt: TGCGCCAGCAGAAGTGGAAAGGGGACGCCAACTACAGATACGCAGTATTTT
cdr3_aa: CASRSGKGTPTTDTQYF
j_call: TRBJ2-3
d_call: -
clone_size: -
v_call: TRBV4-3

cdr3_nt: TGTGCCAGCAGTTACGGACTAGCTGGTAGCACAGATACGCAGTATTTT
cdr3_aa: CASSYGLAGSTDTQYF
j_call: TRBJ2-3
d_call: TRBD2
clone_size: few
v_call: TRBV6-2/TRBV6-3

cdr3_nt: TGTGCCAGCAGTCCCGGTTCCGATCAGCCCCAGCATTTT
cdr3_aa: CASSPGSDQPQHF
j_call: TRBJ1-5
d_call: -
clone_size: -
v_call: TRBV12-3/TRBV12-4

cdr3_nt: TGTGCCAGCAGCCCCGACGCTAACTATGGCTACACCTTC
cdr3_aa: CASSPDANYGYTF
j_call: TRBJ1-2
d_call: -
clone_size: -
v_call: TRBV5-4

cdr3_nt: TGTGCCACCAGTGATACCCGTAGACAGGGTAACAATGAGCAGTTCTTC
cdr3_aa: CATSDTRRQGNNEQFF
j_call: TRBJ2-1
d_call: TRBD1
clone_size: -
v_call: TRBV24-1

cdr3_nt: TGTGCCAGCGCAGGGGACAGGCAACCCCTCCACTTT
cdr3_aa: CASAGDRQPLHF
j_call: TRBJ1-6
d_call: TRBD1
clone_size: -
v_call: TRBV25-1

cdr3_nt: TGTGCCAGCAGCTACGGGACCATCTCCTACAATGAGCAGTTCTTC
cdr3_aa: CASSYGTISYNEQFF
j_call: TRBJ2-1
d_call: -
clone_size: -
v_call: TRBV7-9

cdr3_nt: TGTGCCAGTAGTCGCCGGGACAGCTCCTATAATTCACCCCTCCACTTT
cdr3_aa: CASSRRDSSYNSPLHF
j_call: TRBJ1-6
d_call: TRBD1
clone_size: -
v_call: TRBV19

cdr3_nt: TGCGCCAGCAGGGATATGGACAGTCCTAACTATGGCTACACCTTC
cdr3_aa: CASRDMDSPNYGYTF
j_call: TRBJ1-2
d_call: -
clone_size: -
v_call: TRBV5-1

cdr3_nt: TGTGCCAGCAGTGAAACAATGGTTAATCAGCCCCAGCATTTT
cdr3_aa: CASSETMVNQPQHF
j_call: TRBJ1-5
d_call: -
clone_size: -
v_call: TRBV6-1

cdr3_nt: TGCGCCAGCAGCCGAGACTACGGCACAGATACGCAGTATTTT
cdr3_aa: CASSRDYGTDTQYF
j_call: TRBJ2-3
d_call: -
clone_size: few
v_call: TRBV4-1

cdr3_nt: TGTGCCAGCAGTTCCGGGACAGGGTCCCCCTACGAGCAGTACTTC
cdr3_aa: CASSSGTGSPYEQYF
j_call: TRBJ2-7
d_call: TRBD1
clone_size: -
v_call: TRBV6-5

cdr3_nt: TGCGCCAGCAGCTGGGATAAGGGGGACCTAGCCAAAAACATTCAGTACTTC
cdr3_aa: CASSWDKGDLAKNIQYF
j_call: TRBJ2-4
d_call: -
clone_size: -
v_call: TRBV5-1

cdr3_nt: TGCGCCAGCAGCTTGGTTGGTCGAGGGGGGAGTAATGAAAAACTGTTTTTT
cdr3_aa: CASSLVGRGGSNEKLFF
j_call: TRBJ1-4
d_call: -
clone_size: -
v_call: TRBV5-1

cdr3_nt: TGTGCCACCAGCAGAGCAGGGGGAGAAGCCTATAATTCACCCCTCCACTTT
cdr3_aa: CATSRAGGEAYNSPLHF
j_call: TRBJ1-6
d_call: TRBD1
clone_size: -
v_call: TRBV15

cdr3_nt: TGCGCCAGCAGCCAGATTCAGGGGGTGTATAATGGCTACACCTTC
cdr3_aa: CASSQIQGVYNGYTF
j_call: TRBJ1-2
d_call: TRBD1
clone_size: -
v_call: TRBV4-1

cdr3_nt: TGTGCCAGCAGCCTAGAGCAGTTCTTC
cdr3_aa: CASSLEQFF
j_call: TRBJ2-1
d_call: -
clone_size: -
v_call: TRBV3-1/TRBV3-2

cdr3_nt: TGTGCCAGCAGCGTGGACAGGGGGCGAGCTGAACTGTTTTTT
cdr3_aa: CASSVDRGRAELFF
j_call: TRBJ1-4
d_call: TRBD1
clone_size: -
v_call: TRBV9

cdr3_nt: TGTACCAGCAGAGGACTAGCGGGGGCTTACGAGCAGTACTTC
cdr3_aa: CTSRGLAGAYEQYF
j_call: TRBJ2-7
d_call: TRBD2
clone_size: -
v_call: TRBV6-6

cdr3_nt: TGCGCCAGCAGCTTGGTTCTAGCGGGGGTCACAGATACGCAGTATTTT
cdr3_aa: CASSLVLAGVTDTQYF
j_call: TRBJ2-3
d_call: TRBD2
clone_size: -
v_call: TRBV5-1

cdr3_nt: TGCGCCAGCAGTACTAACCCTAATGAGCAGTTCTTC
cdr3_aa: CASSTNPNEQFF
j_call: TRBJ2-1
d_call: -
clone_size: -
v_call: TRBV5-1

cdr3_nt: TGTGCCAGGGGGCAGTCCTACGAGCAGTACTTC
cdr3_aa: CARGQSYEQYF
j_call: TRBJ2-7
d_call: TRBD1
clone_size: -
v_call: TRBV30

cdr3_nt: TGTGCCAGCAGCAAGCCGTGGGACAGGGAGTTTGTTGAACGCTCCTACGAGCAGTACTTC
cdr3_aa: CASSKPWDREFVERSYEQYF
j_call: TRBJ2-7
d_call: -
clone_size: -
v_call: TRBV21-1

cdr3_nt: TGCGCCAGCAGCCAAGATCAGGGTTTGAGGAGACTCAATCAGCCCCAGCATTTT
cdr3_aa: CASSQDQGLRRLNQPQHF
j_call: TRBJ1-5
d_call: -
clone_size: -
v_call: TRBV4-1

cdr3_nt: TGTGCCAGCAGCCCTGCGGCGGCTAACACCGGGGAGCTGTTTTTT
cdr3_aa: CASSPAAANTGELFF
j_call: TRBJ2-2
d_call: -
clone_size: -
v_call: TRBV7-2

cdr3_nt: TGTGCCAGACGGACAGGGAACACTGAAGCTTTCTTT
cdr3_aa: CARRTGNTEAFF
j_call: TRBJ1-1
d_call: TRBD1
clone_size: -
v_call: TRBV2

cdr3_nt: TGTGCCAGTATTGGGTGGTGGACAGGGGAGGTCGGGGAGCTGTTTTTT
cdr3_aa: CASIGWWTGEVGELFF
j_call: TRBJ2-2
d_call: TRBD1
clone_size: -
v_call: TRBV19

cdr3_nt: TGTGCCAGCAGCGCCCTGGGACGTAAGAACACTGAAGCTTTCTTT
cdr3_aa: CASSALGRKNTEAFF
j_call: TRBJ1-1
d_call: -
clone_size: -
v_call: TRBV7-8

cdr3_nt: TGTGCCAGCAGTCCCGACAGGGGACCCTACGAGCAGTACTTC
cdr3_aa: CASSPDRGPYEQYF
j_call: TRBJ2-7
d_call: TRBD1
clone_size: -
v_call: TRBV6-5

cdr3_nt: TGTGCCTGGGACAGGGGAGGAAATCAGCCCCAGCATTTT
cdr3_aa: CAWDRGGNQPQHF
j_call: TRBJ1-5
d_call: TRBD1
clone_size: -
v_call: TRBV30

cdr3_nt: TGTGCCAGCAGTCAACTCGCCTTTCGAAACACCATATATTTT
cdr3_aa: CASSQLAFRNTIYF
j_call: TRBJ1-3
d_call: -
clone_size: once
v_call: TRBV14

cdr3_nt: TGTGCCAGCAGCGTGACTAGGGCAGAGGAGTTCTTC
cdr3_aa: CASSVTRAEEFF
j_call: TRBJ2-1
d_call: -
clone_size: -
v_call: TRBV5-4

cdr3_nt: TGTGCCAGCACCTACAGGGGGCCAGAGACCCAGTACTTC
cdr3_aa: CASTYRGPETQYF
j_call: TRBJ2-5
d_call: TRBD1
clone_size: -
v_call: TRBV6-6

cdr3_nt: TGTGCCAGCAGCTTTTTCCTAACGTACCAAGAGACCCAGTACTTC
cdr3_aa: CASSFFLTYQETQYF
j_call: TRBJ2-5
d_call: -
clone_size: once
v_call: TRBV7-9

cdr3_nt: TGTGCCAGTAGCTTAAGGGGACTAGCGGGGGTTTTGTACCAAGAGACCCAGTACTTC
cdr3_aa: CASSLRGLAGVLYQETQYF
j_call: TRBJ2-5
d_call: TRBD2
clone_size: -
v_call: TRBV19

cdr3_nt: TGTGCCAGCTCACCACCGGACAGGGGGCGAGGTGACTTC
cdr3_aa: CASSPPDRGRGDF
j_call: TRBJ1-2
d_call: TRBD1
clone_size: -
v_call: TRBV18

cdr3_nt: TGTGCCAGCAGGAGACAGGAGAATGAGCAGTTCTTC
cdr3_aa: CASRRQENEQFF
j_call: TRBJ2-1
d_call: -
clone_size: -
v_call: TRBV7-2

cdr3_nt: TGTGCCACCGAGGGGGGACAGGGGGCCAGAAACACCATATATTTT
cdr3_aa: CATEGGQGARNTIYF
j_call: TRBJ1-3
d_call: TRBD1
clone_size: -
v_call: TRBV2

cdr3_nt: TGTGCCAGCAGCCGGACTAGCGGGGACACAGATACGCAGTATTTT
cdr3_aa: CASSRTSGDTDTQYF
j_call: TRBJ2-3
d_call: TRBD2
clone_size: -
v_call: TRBV5-4

cdr3_nt: TGTGCCAGCAGCTGGGGAATGGTCGGTGAAGCTTTCTTT
cdr3_aa: CASSWGMVGEAFF
j_call: TRBJ1-1
d_call: -
clone_size: -
v_call: TRBV7-8

cdr3_nt: TGTGCCAGCAGCCGGGGGAACTACGAGCAGTACTTC
cdr3_aa: CASSRGNYEQYF
j_call: TRBJ2-7
d_call: -
clone_size: once
v_call: TRBV11-3

cdr3_nt: TGTGCCAGCAGCCGGGGGCAATCCCAAGAGACCCAGTACTTC
cdr3_aa: CASSRGQSQETQYF
j_call: TRBJ2-5
d_call: -
clone_size: -
v_call: TRBV7-2

cdr3_nt: TGTGCCAGCAGCATAGGGACGGATAGCAATCAGCCCCAGCATTTT
cdr3_aa: CASSIGTDSNQPQHF
j_call: TRBJ1-5
d_call: -
clone_size: -
v_call: TRBV7-2